Listed below are T cell receptor beta chains from one sample, sequenced in a study of regulatory T cells in long-lasting Graves disease. TCRdb re-derived calls from the multiplex PCR reads in MiXCR, one entry per CDR3 protein. Of 550,000 to 650,000 distinct CDR3 sequences listed, 15% to 20% were seen once; the top ten hold around 13%. This same sample was also part of a study on T cells in Graves' hyperthyroidism and ophthalmopathy.

The sequencing here drew on peripheral blood mononuclear cells (PBMCs), taken at new diagnosis, from a patient treated with antithyroid drugs. All receptors come from a man aged 18-30 years with Graves disease. Each CDR3 is given with its conserved first and last residue. The D gene is left open where the match is weak. Some rows have no size entry. The others give once, few or many, or a class for an expanded clone.

J gene	clone size	V gene	D gene	CDR3 protein	CDR3 DNA
TRBJ2-5	many	TRBV6-1	TRBD2	CASSAHGLAQETQYF	TGTGCCAGCAGTGCCCACGGACTAGCTCAAGAGACCCAGTACTTC
TRBJ1-1	many	TRBV12-3/TRBV12-4	-	CASSLYRNTEAFF	TGTGCCAGCAGCTTATACCGGAACACTGAAGCTTTCTTT
TRBJ2-3	many	TRBV2	-	CASSFSPPDTQYF	TGTGCCAGCAGTTTTTCACCTCCAGATACGCAGTATTTT
TRBJ1-1	-	TRBV12-3/TRBV12-4	TRBD1	CASSHPTGVSLNTEAFF	TGTGCCAGCAGTCACCCCACAGGGGTAAGTCTGAACACTGAAGCTTTCTTT
TRBJ2-1	few	TRBV13	-	CASSSPLGKIYNEQFF	TGTGCCAGCAGCTCCCCATTGGGCAAGATATACAATGAGCAGTTCTTC
TRBJ1-3	few	TRBV12-3/TRBV12-4	-	CASIPWGGSRNTIYF	TGTGCCAGCATCCCCTGGGGAGGGTCTAGAAACACCATATATTTT
TRBJ1-2	few	TRBV20-1	TRBD1	CSARGKGQEHYGYTF	TGCAGTGCTAGGGGGAAAGGACAGGAACATTATGGCTACACCTTC
TRBJ2-3	-	TRBV30	-	CAWTRGSGTDTQYF	TGTGCCTGGACTCGGGGGAGCGGCACAGATACGCAGTATTTT
TRBJ1-6	-	TRBV30	TRBD1	CARTGQGGSPLHF	TGTGCCCGTACGGGACAGGGAGGTTCACCCCTCCACTTT
TRBJ2-1	few	TRBV19	TRBD2	CASSIRGAGLRDEQFF	TGTGCCAGTAGTATAAGGGGAGCGGGACTGAGAGATGAGCAGTTCTTC
TRBJ2-3	many	TRBV11-3	TRBD2	CASSSSTSGMATQYF	TGTGCCAGCAGCTCTTCAACTAGCGGGATGGCTACGCAGTATTTT
TRBJ2-1	few	TRBV20-1	TRBD2	CSARAGTSGNEQFF	TGCAGTGCTAGGGCTGGGACTAGCGGGAACGAGCAGTTCTTC
TRBJ1-1	few	TRBV10-3	-	CAISAVGDLTTEAFF	TGTGCCATCAGTGCTGTGGGGGACCTCACCACTGAAGCTTTCTTT
TRBJ1-2	many	TRBV2	TRBD1	CASSAGTAARNYGYTF	TGTGCCAGCAGCGCTGGGACAGCAGCCCGTAACTATGGCTACACCTTC
TRBJ1-5	few	TRBV6-1	-	CASSEPPGQPQHF	TGTGCCAGCAGTGAACCTCCCGGTCAGCCCCAGCATTTT
TRBJ2-7	-	TRBV4-1	-	CASSQAWVTGTYYEQYF	TGCGCCAGCAGCCAAGCTTGGGTCACGGGGACTTACTACGAGCAGTACTTC
TRBJ2-5	many	TRBV7-6	TRBD2	CASSSIAGERETQYF	TGTGCCAGCAGCAGCATAGCGGGAGAAAGGGAGACCCAGTACTTC
TRBJ2-3	few	TRBV6-1	TRBD2	CASSEAVGLAGGPSDTQYF	TGTGCCAGCAGTGAAGCTGTGGGACTAGCGGGGGGCCCGAGTGATACGCAGTATTTT
TRBJ2-6	-	TRBV4-1	-	CASSQESAFSGANVLTF	TGCGCCAGCAGCCAAGAGTCAGCCTTCTCTGGGGCCAACGTCCTGACTTTC
TRBJ2-2	-	TRBV7-2	-	CASSSTLAIVTGELFF	TGTGCCAGCAGCTCCACACTAGCTATCGTAACCGGGGAGCTGTTTTTT
TRBJ1-1	many	TRBV5-1	-	CASSSSAGIGTEAFF	TGCGCCAGCAGCTCCTCAGCAGGTATAGGCACTGAAGCTTTCTTT
TRBJ2-3	few	TRBV7-8	TRBD2	CASSLAAQREIRTDTQYF	TGTGCCAGCAGCTTGGCTGCCCAGCGGGAGATTCGAACAGATACGCAGTATTTT
TRBJ1-3	once	TRBV10-3	TRBD1	CAIMGTDSGNTIYF	TGTGCCATCATGGGGACAGACTCTGGAAACACCATATATTTT
TRBJ1-2	many	TRBV5-1	TRBD1	CASSWGGIRDRSGYTF	TGTGCCAGCAGCTGGGGGGGAATCCGGGACAGGTCTGGCTACACCTTC